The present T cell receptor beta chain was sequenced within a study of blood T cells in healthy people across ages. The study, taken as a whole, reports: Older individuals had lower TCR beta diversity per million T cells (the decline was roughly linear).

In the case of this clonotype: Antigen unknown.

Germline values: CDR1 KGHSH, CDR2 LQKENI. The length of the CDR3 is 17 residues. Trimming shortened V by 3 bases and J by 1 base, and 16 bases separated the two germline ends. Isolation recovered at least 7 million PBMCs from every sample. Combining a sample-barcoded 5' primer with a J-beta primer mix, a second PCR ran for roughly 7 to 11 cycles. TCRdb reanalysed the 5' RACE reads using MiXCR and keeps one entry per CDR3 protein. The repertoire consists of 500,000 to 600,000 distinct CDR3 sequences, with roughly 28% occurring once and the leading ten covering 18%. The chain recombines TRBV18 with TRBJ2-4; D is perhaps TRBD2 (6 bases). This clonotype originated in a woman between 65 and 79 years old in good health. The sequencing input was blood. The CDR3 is CASSPNGFGGAKNIQYF. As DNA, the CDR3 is TGTGCCAGCTCACCGAACGGTTTTGGGGGGGCCAAAAACATTCAGTACTTC.